Below are 25 T cell receptor beta chains sequenced from a single sample in a study of CD8 T cells in ankylosing spondylitis. TCRdb analysed the 5' RACE reads with MiXCR anew, one entry per CDR3 protein. The data contain under 300,000 distinct CDR3 sequences, about 9.1% of them singletons. The sequenced sample was blood, either unsorted or a sorted T cell fraction (not recorded which). The receptor set was obtained from a male donor with ankylosing spondylitis or in good health (not recorded which).

This rearrangement joins TRBV20-1 to TRBJ2-1, with D possibly being TRBD2 (6 bases). V shed 3 bases and J shed 1 base, with 10 bases lying between them. CDR3 length equals 14 residues. Germline-derived CDR1 and CDR2 are DFQATT and SNEGSKA (reference sequence). This chain's CDR3 is CSASIRESYNEQFF. The DNA of the CDR3 is TGCAGTGCTAGCATACGGGAGTCCTACAATGAGCAGTTCTTC.

This clonotype was recorded many times. The rearrangement joins TRBV7-2 to TRBJ2-1; maybe TRBD1 (6 bases). Trimming cost V 0 bases and J 8 bases, with 20 bases left between them. Germline V CDR1 and CDR2: SGHTA, FQGNSA. CDR3 length equals 17 residues. The CDR3 DNA follows: TGTGCCAGCAGCTTAGCGGTCGTAAGGGAGAAGGGGGATGAGCAGTTCTTC. Translation gives CASSLAVVREKGDEQFF.

This clonotype has a handful of counts. V is TRBV7-2 and J is TRBJ2-3; perhaps TRBD1 as D (6 bases). Germline V gene sequence: CDR1 SGHTA, CDR2 FQGNSA. Between the trimmed V and J ends, which lost 6 bases and 3 bases, there was a span of 16 bases. The CDR3 runs 15 residues. The CDR3 bases are TGTGCCAGCAGGCCCCAGGGGTATCGGACAGATACGCAGTATTTT. Translated, it gives CASRPQGYRTDTQYF.

This clonotype has ten or more counts. The genes are TRBV4-3 and TRBJ2-1, with D perhaps assigned TRBD1 or TRBD2 (5 bases each). There are 15 residues in the CDR3. The V end was cut by 1 base, the J end by 8 bases, with 15 bases between. Looked up from germline, CDR1 is LGHNA and CDR2 is YSLEER. The CDR3 DNA sequence: TGCGCCAGCAGCCAAGGACGGGACGGATACTATGAGCAGTTCTTC. This codes for CASSQGRDGYYEQFF.

This clonotype was recorded many times. The J gene is TRBJ1-2, the V gene TRBV29-1; 7 bases are a match to TRBD1. Germline V CDR1 and CDR2: SQVTM, ANQGSEA. V trimming: 2 bases; J trimming: 2 bases; junction bases outside the gene matches: 5. The CDR3 spans 14 residues. The CDR3 protein is CSVETGDGNYGYTF. As DNA, the CDR3 is TGCAGCGTTGAAACAGGGGACGGGAACTATGGCTACACCTTC.

Concerning this clonotype itself: A clone one base away is much larger, so this may be a read error. The chain links TRBV9 to TRBJ2-1; no definite D call. CDR3 length: 16 amino acids. Germline CDR1 reads SGDLS; CDR2 reads YYNGEE. The CDR3 DNA sequence: TGTGCCAGCAGCTCCTATCAGGAGAGCTCCTACAAGGAGCAGTTCTTC. Translating it yields CASSSYQESSYKEQFF.

This clonotype was seen many times. This rearrangement joins TRBV19 to TRBJ2-1; D gene ambiguous. In germline, CDR1 is LNHDA, CDR2 SQIVND (reference sequence). The CDR3 has 14 amino acids. Trimming cost V 3 bases and J 4 bases, with 10 bases left between them. The CDR3 coding sequence is TGTGCCAGTAGTATGGCGGAGCCTTACAATGAGCAGTTCTTC. As protein: CASSMAEPYNEQFF.

The sample holds many counts of this clonotype. The J gene is TRBJ2-1, the V gene TRBV6-2 or TRBV6-3, with 7 bases identical to TRBD2. From germline, CDR1 is MNHEY and CDR2 SVGEGT. J gave up 7 bases and V 2 bases, and 5 bases lay outside the gene matches. The CDR3 extends over 14 amino acids. The CDR3 sequence: CASSYEGGGNEQFF. The DNA of the CDR3 is TGTGCCAGCAGTTACGAGGGCGGGGGAAATGAGCAGTTCTTC.

The chain has TRBV4-1 and TRBJ1-6; weak D call: TRBD1 (5 bases). Per germline, CDR1 MGHRA and CDR2 YSYEKL. The CDR3 covers 19 residues. Trimming removed 4 bases from V and 0 bases from J, with 19 bases in between. The CDR3 loop is CASSPQEQAPSSYNSPLHF. The CDR3 region has the DNA TGCGCCAGCAGCCCCCAGGAACAGGCACCTAGCTCCTATAATTCACCCCTCCACTTT.

In this sample, this clonotype turned up a few times. This rearrangement joins TRBV18 to TRBJ2-2; D gene unclear. V shed 1 base and J shed 4 bases, with 7 bases lying between them. CDR1 and CDR2 from the germline V gene are KGHSH and LQKENI. The CDR3 covers 14 residues. CDR3: CASSPQRFTGELFF. The CDR3, as DNA: TGTGCCAGCTCACCACAGAGGTTCACCGGGGAGCTGTTTTTT.

This clonotype was counted ten times or more. The chain uses TRBV15 and TRBJ1-1; D is ambiguous. Trimming removed 3 bases from V and 3 bases from J, with 8 bases in between. Germline-derived CDR1 and CDR2 are LNHNV and YYDKDF (reference sequence). CDR3 length: 13 residues. The chain's CDR3 is CATSSTIDTEAFF. For the CDR3, the DNA is TGTGCCACCAGCAGTACAATAGACACTGAAGCTTTCTTT.

This clonotype appeared many times. V usage is TRBV19 and J usage is TRBJ1-1; D remains ambiguous. Per germline, CDR1 LNHDA and CDR2 SQIVND (reference sequence). V lost 8 bases to trimming and J lost 2 bases, with 3 bases between them. CDR3 length equals 10 residues. CDR3: CASGNTEAFF. The DNA for the CDR3 is TGTGCCAGTGGTAACACTGAAGCTTTCTTT.

In its sample, this clonotype was seen many times. The V call is TRBV10-2, the J call TRBJ1-3, with 7 bases matching TRBD1. Per the germline V gene, CDR1 is WSHSY and CDR2 is SAAADI. The CDR3 length is 16 residues. V shed 4 bases, J shed 4 bases, and the junction held 10 bases outside the gene matches. The CDR3 protein is CASSARDSEGGNTIYF. As DNA, the CDR3 is TGCGCCAGCAGTGCTCGGGACAGCGAGGGGGGAAACACCATATATTTT.

This clonotype came up many times. The rearrangement links TRBV27 to TRBJ1-4; D possibly corresponds to TRBD1 (6 bases). V lost 3 bases to trimming and J lost 7 bases, with 15 bases between them. The CDR3 runs 15 residues. Germline V gene data show CDR1 as MNHEY and CDR2 as SMNVEV (reference sequence). CDR3 DNA: TGTGCCAGCAGTTTTTACAGGGAGGCGGGTGAAAAACTGTTTTTT. This encodes CASSFYREAGEKLFF.

This clonotype has at least ten counts. V gene TRBV7-8 combines with J gene TRBJ2-3; a weak D match, TRBD1 (6 bases). The germline V gene has CDR1 SGHVS and CDR2 FQNEAQ. Between the trimmed V and J ends, which lost 5 bases and 5 bases, there was a span of 20 bases. The CDR3 loop spans 16 amino acids. The CDR3 protein is CASSTDRQKGGDTQYF. The CDR3 DNA reads TGTGCCAGCAGCACAGACAGGCAAAAAGGCGGAGATACGCAGTATTTT. Complete variable domain (other parts from reference TRBV7-8 and TRBJ2-3): GAGVSQSPRYKVAKRGQDVALRCDPISGHVSLFWYQQALGQGPEFLTYFQNEAQLDKSGLPSDRFFAERPEGSVSTLKIQRTQQEDSAVYLCASSTDRQKGGDTQYFGPGTRLTVL.

This clonotype was observed at least ten times. This chain links TRBV5-1 with TRBJ1-1, with 7 nucleotides matching TRBD1. The trim removed 5 bases at V and 1 base at J, leaving 8 bases unmatched. Germline assignment: CDR1 SGHRS and CDR2 YFSETQ. CDR3 length: 15 residues. In DNA form, the CDR3 reads TGCGCCAGCAGTATCCTCGGACAGGCGAACACTGAAGCTTTCTTT. It specifies CASSILGQANTEAFF.

This clonotype was counted many times. The chain joins TRBV20-1 to TRBJ2-7; D not certain. The CDR3 has 14 residues. V lost 1 base, J lost 0 bases, and 10 bases lay in between. CDR1 and CDR2 (germline): DFQATT, SNEGSKA (reference sequence). The CDR3 DNA reads as TGCAGTGCTAGAGTATTCGGGTACTCCTACGAGCAGTACTTC. This gives the protein CSARVFGYSYEQYF.

This clonotype came up a few times. The genes are TRBV19 and TRBJ2-2, with D possibly being TRBD2 (5 bases). Trimming left V 5 bases short and J 5 bases short, with 21 bases between. The germline V gene has CDR1 LNHDA and CDR2 SQIVND (reference sequence). This CDR3 has 17 residues. The CDR3: CASSSRGSEALTGELFF. CDR3 bases: TGTGCCAGTAGTTCCCGAGGGTCAGAGGCCCTAACCGGGGAGCTGTTTTTT.

This clonotype has at least ten counts. The chain carries TRBV6-1 and TRBJ1-2, with a possible D match to TRBD1 (6 bases). The length of the CDR3 is 14 residues. The germline gives CDR1 MNHNS, CDR2 SASEGT. V was pared by 8 bases and J by 2 bases, with 15 bases between. Written as DNA, the CDR3 is TGTGCCAGCTCGGGCGGGGGGGGCAACTATGGCTACACCTTC. It translates to CASSGGGGNYGYTF.

This chain joins TRBV29-1 and TRBJ2-1; D possibly corresponds to TRBD2 (6 bases). The CDR3 is made up of 14 amino acids. Trimming removed 7 bases from V and 7 bases from J, with 20 bases in between. Germline CDR1 reads SQVTM; CDR2 reads ANQGSEA. This CDR3 is CSGFGTASGNEQFF. The CDR3, as DNA: TGCAGCGGATTCGGGACTGCAAGCGGGAATGAGCAGTTCTTC.

The sample holds many counts of this clonotype. The rearrangement uses TRBV6-2 or TRBV6-3 and TRBJ2-7; D uncertain. The length of the CDR3 is 15 residues. Germline loops: CDR1 MNHEY, CDR2 SVGEGT. Trimming pared 2 bases from V and 5 bases from J, leaving 16 bases between. This CDR3 reads CASSYGWGGFDEQYF. The CDR3 DNA reads as TGTGCCAGCAGTTACGGCTGGGGTGGATTCGACGAGCAGTACTTC.

This clonotype has at least ten counts. The rearrangement uses TRBV3-1 and TRBJ1-2; D is ambiguous. Trimming shortened V by 0 bases and J by 8 bases, and 13 bases separated the two germline ends. Germline values: CDR1 LGHDT, CDR2 YNNKEL (reference sequence). This CDR3 contains 14 residues. For the CDR3, the DNA is TGTGCCAGCAGCCAAGATAGTAGGACCGGAGGCTACACCTTC. Protein: CASSQDSRTGGYTF.

This clonotype has only a few counts. J is TRBJ1-1 and V is TRBV7-2; D gene unclear. The CDR3 totals 16 residues. Trimming left V 4 bases short and J 1 base short, with 16 bases between. Germline V CDR1 and CDR2: SGHTA, FQGNSA. DNA for the CDR3: TGTGCCAGCAGCTCCCACCCGACGGGTTCGAACACTGAAGCTTTCTTT. Its protein is CASSSHPTGSNTEAFF. Full variable domain (outside the CDR3, taken from reference TRBV7-2 and TRBJ1-1): GAGVSQSPSNKVTEKGKDVELRCDPISGHTALYWYRQSLGQGLEFLIYFQGNSAPDKSGLPSDRFSAERTGGSVSTLTIQRTQQEDSAVYLCASSSHPTGSNTEAFFGQGTRLTVV.

This clonotype was seen at least ten times. The CDR3 loop reads CASSIRSGTLRNYGYTF. The DNA for the CDR3 is TGTGCCAGCAGCATCAGATCCGGGACACTGCGTAACTATGGCTACACCTTC. V is TRBV5-4 and J is TRBJ1-2; TRBD1 is a possible D gene (6 bases). The germline V gene encodes CDR1 SGHNT and CDR2 YYREEE (reference sequence). Trimming pared 4 bases from V and 1 base from J, leaving 20 bases between. The CDR3 loop spans 17 amino acids.

This clonotype was recorded many times. V gene TRBV20-1 combines with J gene TRBJ1-2; the D gene is possibly TRBD1 (6 bases). Trimming shortened V by 0 bases and J by 3 bases, and 14 bases separated the two germline ends. The CDR3 runs to 15 residues. The germline CDR1 and CDR2 sequences are DFQATT and SNEGSKA (reference sequence). The DNA of the CDR3 is TGCAGTGCTAGAGATGAGGGGGGGCCTGACTATGGCTACACCTTC. It specifies CSARDEGGPDYGYTF.